These T cell receptor beta chains were read from a single sample in a study of CD8 T cells in ankylosing spondylitis. TCRdb passed the 5' RACE reads through MiXCR, listing each CDR3 protein once. Altogether 45,000 to 65,000 distinct CDR3 sequences are present, approximately 7.4% being singletons, with the ten largest covering around 8.7%. Sequencing was carried out using blood, either unsorted or a sorted T cell fraction (not recorded which). These receptors were taken from a female donor with ankylosing spondylitis or in good health (not recorded which). Each CDR3 is given with its conserved first and last residue. D genes are given only for firm matches. Clone size is stated in some rows and not others, as once, few, many or a class when expanded.

D gene	V gene	J gene	clone size	CDR3 protein	CDR3 DNA
.	TRBV7-2	TRBJ2-1	.	CASSLGRNNEQFF	TGTGCCAGCAGCTTAGGACGGAACAATGAGCAGTTCTTC
.	TRBV21-1	TRBJ1-1	many	CASSIPREGDTEAFF	TGTGCCAGCAGCATCCCTAGGGAGGGGGACACTGAAGCTTTCTTT
.	TRBV10-3	TRBJ2-2	.	CAISERGRGNTGELFF	TGTGCCATCAGTGAGCGGGGCCGAGGAAACACCGGGGAGCTGTTTTTT
.	TRBV20-1	TRBJ1-3	many	CSARDLGPTISGNTIYF	TGCAGTGCTAGAGATTTGGGACCGACCATCTCTGGAAACACCATATATTTT
.	TRBV4-1	TRBJ2-3	many	CASSSGPWGTDTQYF	TGCGCCAGCAGTTCGGGACCCTGGGGCACAGATACGCAGTATTTT
.	TRBV5-1	TRBJ2-3	many	CASSLAASNTDTQYF	TGCGCCAGCAGCTTAGCGGCTAGCAACACAGATACGCAGTATTTT
.	TRBV5-1	TRBJ2-7	many	CASSLGGSLPEQYF	TGCGCCAGCAGCTTGGGTGGATCCCTACCCGAGCAGTACTTC
.	TRBV12-3/TRBV12-4	TRBJ1-2	.	CASSPGDGNYGYTF	TGTGCCAGCAGTCCAGGGGACGGTAACTATGGCTACACCTTC
.	TRBV24-1	TRBJ2-1	many	CATSDPGLLNNEQFF	TGTGCCACCAGTGATCCCGGGCTACTAAACAATGAGCAGTTCTTC
TRBD1	TRBV5-1	TRBJ2-3	many	CASSLALRQGTDTQYF	TGCGCCAGCAGCTTAGCCCTGAGACAGGGGACAGATACGCAGTATTTT
.	TRBV2	TRBJ2-7	.	CASIKGKGAYEQYF	TGTGCCAGCATTAAAGGGAAGGGGGCCTACGAGCAGTACTTC
TRBD2	TRBV6-5	TRBJ2-1	many	CASSYSGGGGGAKYNEQFF	TGTGCCAGCAGTTACTCGGGGGGCGGCGGGGGGGCCAAATACAATGAGCAGTTCTTC
TRBD1	TRBV29-1	TRBJ1-1	many	CSLRGPTGGKNTEAFF	TGCAGTCTCCGCGGGCCGACAGGGGGGAAGAACACTGAAGCTTTCTTT
.	TRBV18	TRBJ1-6	many	CASTESGGSPLHF	TGTGCCAGCACAGAGTCAGGCGGCTCACCCCTCCACTTT
TRBD1	TRBV12-3/TRBV12-4	TRBJ2-3	many	CASSPGQGTSTDTQYF	TGTGCCAGCAGCCCGGGACAGGGTACTAGCACAGATACGCAGTATTTT
.	TRBV6-6	TRBJ1-5	many	CASSDKLNQPQHF	TGTGCCAGCTCGGACAAACTCAATCAGCCCCAGCATTTT
.	TRBV6-2/TRBV6-3	TRBJ1-1	many	CASSYRGGDTEAFF	TGTGCCAGCAGTTACAGGGGAGGGGACACTGAAGCTTTCTTT
.	TRBV3-1	TRBJ1-1	many	CASSQGGGGNTEAFF	TGTGCCAGCAGCCAAGGTGGGGGCGGGAACACTGAAGCTTTCTTT
.	TRBV6-1	TRBJ2-5	many	CASSEFAAVQETQYF	TGTGCCAGCAGTGAATTCGCGGCAGTTCAAGAGACCCAGTACTTC
.	TRBV5-1	TRBJ2-2	few	CASSLELGVTGELFF	TGCGCCAGCAGCTTGGAATTAGGAGTCACCGGGGAGCTGTTTTTT
TRBD1	TRBV15	TRBJ1-2	many	CATSRDTGTVYGYTF	TGTGCCACCAGCAGAGATACAGGGACAGTCTATGGCTACACCTTC
.	TRBV5-1	TRBJ2-7	many	CASSPVIFEPYEQYF	TGCGCCAGCAGCCCTGTCATCTTCGAGCCCTACGAGCAGTACTTC